The clone carrying this T cell receptor (beta chain) was seen many times. The sample originates from a study of molecular identifiers for immune sequencing clone quantification. Overall study: Replicates split RNA from 20,000 or 100,000 naive CD8 cells five ways, and the researchers sequenced four portions.

Germline trimming cut 0 bases from V and 8 bases from J; bases unmatched to any gene: 8. This CDR3 has 16 amino acids. CDR1 is LGHNA and CDR2 is YNFKEQ in the germline V gene. In TCRdb, the PCR reads were re-called with MiXCR into one record per CDR3 protein. The sample has about 510,000 distinct CDR3 sequences; around 25% are singletons. V usage is TRBV4-2 and J usage is TRBJ1-4; 8 positions match TRBD1. The sample taken for sequencing was naive CD8+ T cells from blood, with Jurkat cell RNA spiked in. Subset defined: FACS-sorted CD8+CD4-CCR7+CD45RA+ naive T cells. The sequence was collected from a human donor in good health. Some libraries in this study had Jurkat cell RNA spiked in. CDR3 in DNA: TGTGCCAGCAGCCAAGAGACAGGGGTAGGGCTCGAAAAACTGTTTTTT. Its protein product is CASSQETGVGLEKLFF.